The text below deals with one T cell receptor (beta chain). What it recognizes is unknown. This entry comes from a study of T-cell memory formation after mild COVID-19. Background on the study: TCR clusters were largely donor specific.

Broader study findings: Later expanders leaned CD4+, whereas clones that contracted between day 15 and 85 were balanced CD4/CD8.

Constant-segment-primed 5'RACE gave TCR alpha and TCR beta cDNA libraries with sample barcodes and UMIs. TCRdb re-called the 5' RACE reads with MiXCR, one entry per CDR3 protein. The sample records under 150,000 distinct CDR3 sequences, more than 15% being singletons. The CDR3 has 19 amino acids. With 0 bases clipped from V and 6 bases from J, the junction kept 12 bases outside the gene matches. Per germline, CDR1 SGHAT and CDR2 FQNNGV. The clonotype comes from an adult woman who had mild COVID-19 (a few samples of this study predate the infection). Cell type and time point are not known. The J gene is TRBJ2-2, the V gene TRBV11-2, with 11 nucleotides matching TRBD2. The sample taken for sequencing was PBMCs or a T cell subset sorted from them (not recorded which). The DNA for the CDR3 is TGTGCCAGCAGCTTAGATGGCGACGGACTAGCGGGCGGCGCCGGGGAGCTGTTTTTT. This encodes CASSLDGDGLAGGAGELFF.